One and the same sample provided the 4 T cell receptor beta chains below, sequenced in a study of regulatory T cells in long-lasting Graves disease. This sample's time point: newly diagnosed GD, antithyroid drugs for less than 3 months. The TCR library used RNA extracted from PBMCs. Building of the TCR beta libraries involved iRepertoire HTBI primers and Arm-PCR of CDR3 regions. MiXCR, applied by TCRdb to the multiplex PCR reads, yields one record per CDR3 protein. The sample carries about 560,000 distinct CDR3 sequences, about 16% recorded once. The sample was also linked to a second study, of T cells in Graves' hyperthyroidism and ophthalmopathy.

The starting material was peripheral blood mononuclear cells (PBMCs), obtained at new diagnosis, from a patient treated with antithyroid drugs. The origin of the receptors is a man between 18 and 35 years old with Graves disease.

V usage is TRBV6-2 or TRBV6-3 and J usage is TRBJ1-2; TRBD1 is a possible D gene (5 bases). The germline V gene encodes CDR1 MNHEY and CDR2 SVGEGT. Trimming took off 2 bases at V and 2 bases at J, with 6 bases between the two ends. The CDR3 is 13 residues long. The CDR3 nucleotides read TGTGCCAGCAGTTACGGGGGAAACTATGGCTACACCTTC. Amino acids: CASSYGGNYGYTF.

This rearrangement joins TRBV6-5 to TRBJ2-3; unclear D gene. V was trimmed by 4 bases and J by 3 bases, leaving 11 bases between them. CDR3 length equals 14 residues. Germline assignment: CDR1 MNHEY and CDR2 SVGAGI. The CDR3 coding sequence is TGTGCCAGCAGTTCCCTCCGCGGTACAGATACGCAGTATTTT. This sequence encodes CASSSLRGTDTQYF.

The J gene is TRBJ1-5, the V gene TRBV6-1, with TRBD1 as a possible D gene (5 bases). V was pared by 9 bases and J by 3 bases, with 24 bases between. Germline V CDR1 and CDR2: MNHNS, SASEGT. The CDR3 has 17 residues. The CDR3 reads CASRDWGWVSSNQPQHF. The CDR3 bases are TGTGCCAGTCGCGATTGGGGCTGGGTAAGCTCCAATCAGCCCCAGCATTTT.

This clonotype showed up many times. The rearrangement joins TRBV7-8 to TRBJ2-1; TRBD2 matches 10 bases. Germline values: CDR1 SGHVS, CDR2 FQNEAQ. J gave up 4 bases and V 6 bases, and 6 bases lay outside the gene matches. The length of the CDR3 is 15 residues. The CDR3 DNA reads as TGTGCCAGCAGTTACAGCGGGAGGGTGTACAATGAGCAGTTCTTC. The encoded protein is CASSYSGRVYNEQFF.